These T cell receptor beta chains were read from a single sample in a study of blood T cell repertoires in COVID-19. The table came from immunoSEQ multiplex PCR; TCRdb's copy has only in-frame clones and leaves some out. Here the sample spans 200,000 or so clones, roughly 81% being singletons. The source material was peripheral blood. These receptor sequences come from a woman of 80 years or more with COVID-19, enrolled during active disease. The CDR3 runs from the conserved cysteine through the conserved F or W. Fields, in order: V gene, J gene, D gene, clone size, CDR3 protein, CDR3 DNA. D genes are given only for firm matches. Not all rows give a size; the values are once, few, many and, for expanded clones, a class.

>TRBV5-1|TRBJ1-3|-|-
CASSLAGGTGNTIYF
TGCGCCAGCAGCTTGGCCGGGGGGACTGGAAACACCATATATTTT
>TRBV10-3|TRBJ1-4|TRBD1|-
CAISLTGMKDEKLFF
TGTGCCATCAGCCTGACAGGGATGAAAGATGAAAAACTGTTTTTT
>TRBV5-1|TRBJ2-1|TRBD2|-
CASSLALRLAGYNEQFF
TGCGCCAGCAGCTTGGCCCTGAGACTAGCGGGGTACAATGAGCAGTTCTTC
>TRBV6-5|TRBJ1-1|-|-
CASRAMGARTEAFF
TGTGCCAGCAGAGCAATGGGGGCACGGACTGAAGCTTTCTTT
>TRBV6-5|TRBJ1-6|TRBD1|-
CASSWDRSITPLHF
TGTGCCAGCAGTTGGGACAGGTCGATAACACCCCTCCACTTT
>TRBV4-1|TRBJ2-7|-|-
CASSQLGTSYEQYF
TGCGCCAGCAGCCAACTGGGCACCTCCTACGAGCAGTACTTC
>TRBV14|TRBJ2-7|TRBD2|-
CASSQDWRETFYEQYF
TGTGCCAGCAGCCAAGATTGGCGGGAGACATTCTACGAGCAGTACTTC
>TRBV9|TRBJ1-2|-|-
CARSVGAGVVDNGYTF
TGTGCCCGCAGCGTCGGGGCGGGGGTGGTAGATAATGGCTACACCTTC
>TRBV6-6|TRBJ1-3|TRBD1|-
CASSPSLFRGFSNTIYF
TGTGCCAGCAGTCCCTCGCTTTTCAGGGGGTTCAGTAACACCATATATTTT
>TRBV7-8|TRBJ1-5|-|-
CASSQVFGGSNQPQHF
TGTGCCAGCAGCCAAGTGTTCGGGGGTAGCAATCAGCCCCAGCATTTT
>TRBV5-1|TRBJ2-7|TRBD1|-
CASSGSHGTGPYEQYF
TGCGCCAGCAGCGGGTCCCACGGGACAGGGCCCTACGAGCAGTACTTC
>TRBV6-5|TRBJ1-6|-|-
CASSSRGSPLHF
TGTGCCAGCAGTTCCAGGGGCTCACCCCTCCACTTT
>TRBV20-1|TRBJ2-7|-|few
CSATISYEQYF
TGCAGTGCTACTATCTCCTACGAGCAGTACTTC
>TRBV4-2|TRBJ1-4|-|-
CASSQAQGGEKLFF
TGTGCCAGCAGCCAAGCGCAGGGTGGGGAAAAACTGTTTTTT
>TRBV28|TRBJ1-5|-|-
CASSILRGLGNQPQHF
TGTGCCAGCAGTATACTCAGGGGATTAGGCAATCAGCCCCAGCATTTT
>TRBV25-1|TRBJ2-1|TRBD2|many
CASSNLAGGPPEQFF
TGTGCCAGCAGTAACCTAGCGGGAGGGCCCCCCGAGCAGTTCTTC
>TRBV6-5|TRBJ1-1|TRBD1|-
CASKRDRGLREAFF
TGTGCCAGCAAACGGGACAGGGGGCTCCGTGAAGCTTTCTTT
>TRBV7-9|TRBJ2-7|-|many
CASSSYYEQYF
TGTGCCAGCAGCTCTTACTACGAGCAGTACTTC
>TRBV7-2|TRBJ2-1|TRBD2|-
CASQQVAGGRGEQFF
TGTGCCAGCCAGCAGGTAGCGGGGGGCCGGGGTGAGCAGTTCTTC
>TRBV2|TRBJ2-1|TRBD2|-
CASNKPGLVTNNEQFF
TGTGCCAGCAATAAACCGGGACTAGTTACCAACAATGAGCAGTTCTTC
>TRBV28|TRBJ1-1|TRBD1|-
CASSTGTGGSTEAFF
TGTGCCAGCAGTACCGGGACAGGGGGCTCCACTGAAGCTTTCTTT
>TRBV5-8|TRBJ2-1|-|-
CASSLFGGKGGNNEQFF
TGTGCCAGCAGCTTGTTCGGCGGGAAAGGAGGCAACAATGAGCAGTTCTTC
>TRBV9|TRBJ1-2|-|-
CASSVYNNYGYTF
TGTGCCAGCAGCGTATACAATAACTATGGCTACACCTTC
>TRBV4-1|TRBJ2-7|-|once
CASSQVLRDKELYEQYF
TGCGCCAGCAGCCAAGTTTTGAGGGACAAAGAATTATACGAGCAGTACTTC
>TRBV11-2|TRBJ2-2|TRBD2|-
CASSLGSGRTGELFF
TGTGCCAGCAGCTTAGGGAGCGGGAGAACCGGGGAGCTGTTTTTT
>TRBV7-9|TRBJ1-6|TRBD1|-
CASSQSDGTAYNSPLHF
TGTGCCAGCAGTCAGAGTGACGGGACAGCTTATAATTCACCCCTCCACTTT
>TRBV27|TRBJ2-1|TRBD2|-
CASSLAGYYNEQFF
TGTGCCAGCAGTCTAGCGGGGTACTACAATGAGCAGTTCTTC
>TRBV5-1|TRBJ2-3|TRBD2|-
CASSSGLADSSTDTQYF
TGCGCCAGCAGCTCCGGACTAGCGGATTCTAGCACAGATACGCAGTATTTT
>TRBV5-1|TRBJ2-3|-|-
CASRLGYTDTQYF
TGCGCCAGCCGACTAGGGTACACAGATACGCAGTATTTT
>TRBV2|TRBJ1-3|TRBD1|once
CASQGTVGNTIYF
TGTGCCAGCCAAGGGACAGTAGGAAACACCATATATTTT
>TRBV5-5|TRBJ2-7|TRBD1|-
CASGDRYYYEQYF
TGTGCCAGCGGGGACAGGTACTACTACGAGCAGTACTTC
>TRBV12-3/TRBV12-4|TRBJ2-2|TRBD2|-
CASGGGNTGELFF
TGTGCCAGCGGGGGGGGTAACACCGGGGAGCTGTTTTTT
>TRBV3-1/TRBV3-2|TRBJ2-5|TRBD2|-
CASRPSGAGTQYF
TGTGCCAGCAGACCAAGCGGGGCGGGGACCCAGTACTTC
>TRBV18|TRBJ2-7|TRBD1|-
CASSPVQGSIYEQYF
TGTGCCAGCTCACCCGTACAGGGGTCTATCTACGAGCAGTACTTC
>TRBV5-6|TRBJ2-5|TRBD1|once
CASSLLDREETQYF
TGTGCCAGCAGCTTGTTGGACAGGGAAGAGACCCAGTACTTC
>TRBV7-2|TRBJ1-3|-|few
CASSLARRGPSSGNTIYF
TGTGCCAGCAGCTTAGCACGGAGGGGCCCGAGCTCTGGAAACACCATATATTTT
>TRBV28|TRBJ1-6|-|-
CASSSSYSPLHF
TGTGCCAGCAGTTCCTCCTATTCACCCCTCCACTTT
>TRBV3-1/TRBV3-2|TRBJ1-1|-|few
CASSQDRMNTEAFF
TGTGCCAGCAGCCAGGACAGAATGAACACTGAAGCTTTCTTT
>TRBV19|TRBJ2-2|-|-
CASRDGGRNTGELFF
TGTGCCAGTAGGGACGGAGGTAGAAACACCGGGGAGCTGTTTTTT
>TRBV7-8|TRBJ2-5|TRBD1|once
CASSPQQGAWETQYF
TGTGCCAGCAGCCCCCAGCAGGGGGCCTGGGAGACCCAGTACTTC
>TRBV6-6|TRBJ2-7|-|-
CASSYSDSSYEQYF
TGTGCCAGCAGTTATTCGGACAGCTCCTACGAGCAGTACTTC
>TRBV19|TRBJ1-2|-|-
CASSITGTFYGYTF
TGTGCCAGTAGTATAACCGGGACTTTTTATGGCTACACCTTC
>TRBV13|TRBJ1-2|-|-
CASSLGGTNRLGYGYTF
TGTGCCAGCAGCTTAGGTGGGACTAACCGTCTTGGCTATGGCTACACCTTC
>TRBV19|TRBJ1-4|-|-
CASSIEGTTGLLEKLFF
TGTGCCAGTAGTATAGAAGGCACGACAGGCCTCCTTGAAAAACTGTTTTTT
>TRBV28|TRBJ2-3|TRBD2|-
CATLGLAGGGPSTDTQYF
TGTGCCACCTTGGGGCTAGCGGGAGGAGGCCCTAGCACAGATACGCAGTATTTT
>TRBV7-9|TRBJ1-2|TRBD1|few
CASSWTGANYGYTF
TGTGCCAGCAGCTGGACAGGGGCGAACTATGGCTACACCTTC
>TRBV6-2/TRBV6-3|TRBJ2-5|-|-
CASSVSGAQDTQYF
TGTGCCAGCAGTGTTAGCGGTGCCCAAGATACCCAGTACTTC
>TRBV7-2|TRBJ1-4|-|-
CASSNRVTNEKLFF
TGTGCCAGCAGCAACAGGGTTACTAATGAAAAACTGTTTTTT
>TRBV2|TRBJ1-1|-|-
CASSGQITEAFF
TGTGCCAGCAGTGGCCAGATTACTGAAGCTTTCTTT
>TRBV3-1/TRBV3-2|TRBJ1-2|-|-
CASSQRGNYGYTF
TGTGCCAGCAGCCAACGGGGGAACTATGGCTACACCTTC
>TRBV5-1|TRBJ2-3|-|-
CASSSGTPGGADTQYF
TGCGCCAGCAGCTCCGGGACCCCAGGAGGGGCAGATACGCAGTATTTT
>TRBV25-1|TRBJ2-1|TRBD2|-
CASSEGLAGPYNEQFF
TGTGCCAGCAGTGAGGGACTAGCGGGGCCTTACAATGAGCAGTTCTTC